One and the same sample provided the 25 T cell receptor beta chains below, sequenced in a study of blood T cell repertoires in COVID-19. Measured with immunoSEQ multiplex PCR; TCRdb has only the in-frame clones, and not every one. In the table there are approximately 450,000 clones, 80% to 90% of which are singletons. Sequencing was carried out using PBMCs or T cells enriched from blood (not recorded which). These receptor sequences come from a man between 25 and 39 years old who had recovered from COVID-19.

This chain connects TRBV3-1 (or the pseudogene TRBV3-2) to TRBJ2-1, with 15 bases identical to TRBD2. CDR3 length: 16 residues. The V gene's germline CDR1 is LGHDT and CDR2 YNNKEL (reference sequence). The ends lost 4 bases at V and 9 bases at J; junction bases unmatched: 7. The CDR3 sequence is CASSLGTSGRNGEQFF. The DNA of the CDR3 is TGTGCCAGCAGCCTGGGGACTAGCGGGAGGAACGGTGAGCAGTTCTTC.

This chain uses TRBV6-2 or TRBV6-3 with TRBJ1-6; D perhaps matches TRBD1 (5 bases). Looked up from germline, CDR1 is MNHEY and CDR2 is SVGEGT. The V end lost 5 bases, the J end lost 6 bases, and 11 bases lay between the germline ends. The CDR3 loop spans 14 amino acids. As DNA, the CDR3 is TGTGCCAGCAGTCCCGGGACTTTTAATTCACCCCTCCACTTT. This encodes CASSPGTFNSPLHF.

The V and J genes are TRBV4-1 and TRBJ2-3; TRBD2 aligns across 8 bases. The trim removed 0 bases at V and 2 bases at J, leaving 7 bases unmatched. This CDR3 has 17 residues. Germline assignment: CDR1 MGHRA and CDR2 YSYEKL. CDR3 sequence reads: CASSQDEGTRFTDTQYF. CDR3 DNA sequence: TGCGCCAGCAGCCAAGATGAGGGGACTAGATTCACAGATACGCAGTATTTT.

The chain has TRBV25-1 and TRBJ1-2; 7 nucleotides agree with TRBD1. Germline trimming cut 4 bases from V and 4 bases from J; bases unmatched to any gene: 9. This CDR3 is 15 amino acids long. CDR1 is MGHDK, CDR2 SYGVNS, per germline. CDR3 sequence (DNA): TGTGCCAGCAGTGGATTAGGGGGCGAGGGCTATGGCTACACCTTC. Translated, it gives CASSGLGGEGYGYTF.

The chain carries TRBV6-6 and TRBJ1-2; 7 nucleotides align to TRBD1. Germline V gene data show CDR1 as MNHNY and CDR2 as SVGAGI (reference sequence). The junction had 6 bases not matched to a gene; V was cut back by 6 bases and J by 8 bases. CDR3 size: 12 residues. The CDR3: CASRGQAGGYTF. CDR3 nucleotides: TGTGCCAGCAGAGGACAGGCAGGAGGCTACACCTTC.

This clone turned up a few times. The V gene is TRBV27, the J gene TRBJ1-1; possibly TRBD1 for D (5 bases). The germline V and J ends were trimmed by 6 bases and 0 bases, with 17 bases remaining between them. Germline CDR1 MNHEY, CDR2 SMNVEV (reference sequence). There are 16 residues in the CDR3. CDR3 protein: CASSPLGHSMNTEAFF. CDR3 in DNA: TGTGCCAGCAGCCCCCTCGGACACTCCATGAACACTGAAGCTTTCTTT.

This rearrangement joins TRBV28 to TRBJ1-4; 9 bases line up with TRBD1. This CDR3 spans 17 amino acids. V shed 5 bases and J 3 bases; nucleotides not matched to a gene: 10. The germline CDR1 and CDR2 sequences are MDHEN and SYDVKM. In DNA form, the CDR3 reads TGTGCCAGCAGTCCAATCGGGACAGGGTTGTCTAATGAAAAACTGTTTTTT. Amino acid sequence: CASSPIGTGLSNEKLFF. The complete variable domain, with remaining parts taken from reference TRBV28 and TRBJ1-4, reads DVKVTQSSRYLVKRTGEKVFLECVQDMDHENMFWYRQDPGLGLRLIYFSYDVKMKEKGDIPEGYSVSREKKERFSLILESASTNQTSMYLCASSPIGTGLSNEKLFFGSGTQLSVL.

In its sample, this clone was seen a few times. CDR3 amino acids: CASSLDRTSSPLHF. Written as DNA, the CDR3 is TGTGCCAGCAGCTTAGATAGAACGTCCTCACCCCTCCACTTT. The chain employs TRBV11-2 and TRBJ1-6; D is unclear. This CDR3 has 14 amino acids. From germline, CDR1 is SGHAT and CDR2 FQNNGV. V was clipped by 0 bases and J by 10 bases, with 10 bases between them.

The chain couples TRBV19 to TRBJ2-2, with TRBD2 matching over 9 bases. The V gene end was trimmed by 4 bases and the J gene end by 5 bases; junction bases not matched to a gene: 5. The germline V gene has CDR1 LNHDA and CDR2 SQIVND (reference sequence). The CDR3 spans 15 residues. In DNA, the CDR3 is TGTGCCAGTAGTACAGTAGCGGGAGTAACCGGGGAGCTGTTTTTT. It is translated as CASSTVAGVTGELFF. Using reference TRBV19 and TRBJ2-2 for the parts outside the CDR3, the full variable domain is DGGITQSPKYLFRKEGQNVTLSCEQNLNHDAMYWYRQDPGQGLRLIYYSQIVNDFQKGDIAEGYSVSREKKESFPLTVTSAQKNPTAFYLCASSTVAGVTGELFFGEGSRLTVL.

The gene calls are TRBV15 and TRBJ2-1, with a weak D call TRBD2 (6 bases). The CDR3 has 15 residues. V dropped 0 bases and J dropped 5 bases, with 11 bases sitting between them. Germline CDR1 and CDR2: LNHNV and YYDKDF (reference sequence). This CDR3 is CATSRDGRLDNEQFF. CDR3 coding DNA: TGTGCCACCAGCAGAGACGGGAGACTCGACAATGAGCAGTTCTTC.

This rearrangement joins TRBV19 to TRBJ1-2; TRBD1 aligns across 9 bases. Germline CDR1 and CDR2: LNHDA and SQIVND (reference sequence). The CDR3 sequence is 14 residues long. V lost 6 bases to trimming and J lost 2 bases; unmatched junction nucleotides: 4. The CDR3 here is CASRTGQGNYGYTF. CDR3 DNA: TGTGCCAGTAGAACCGGACAGGGGAACTATGGCTACACCTTC.

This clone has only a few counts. The CDR3 sequence: CASSHGQGGEQYF. The DNA of the CDR3 is TGCGCCAGCAGCCACGGACAGGGTGGCGAGCAGTACTTC. V is TRBV5-1 and J is TRBJ2-7; 8 bases line up with TRBD1. V was pared by 4 bases and J by 6 bases, with 6 bases of the junction left unmatched. CDR1 and CDR2 (germline): SGHRS, YFSETQ. The CDR3 extends over 13 amino acids.

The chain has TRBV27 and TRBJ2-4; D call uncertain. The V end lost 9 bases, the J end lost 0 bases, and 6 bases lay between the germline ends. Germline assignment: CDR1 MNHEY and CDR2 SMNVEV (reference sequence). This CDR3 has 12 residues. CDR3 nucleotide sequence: TGTGCCAGTGGAGTAGCCAAAAACATTCAGTACTTC. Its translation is CASGVAKNIQYF.

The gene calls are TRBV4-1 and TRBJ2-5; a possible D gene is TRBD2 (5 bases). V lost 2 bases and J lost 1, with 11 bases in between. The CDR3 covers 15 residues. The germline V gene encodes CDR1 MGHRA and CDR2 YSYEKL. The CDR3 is CASSQTGLGQETQYF. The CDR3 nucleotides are TGCGCCAGCAGCCAAACCGGACTCGGCCAAGAGACCCAGTACTTC.

CDR3 amino acids: CASSQGAGTDTQYF. The CDR3 region has the DNA TGTGCCAGCAGCCAGGGGGCAGGCACAGATACGCAGTATTTT. The J gene is TRBJ2-3, the V gene TRBV3-1 (or the pseudogene TRBV3-2); D perhaps matches TRBD1 (6 bases). Germline lookup yields CDR1 LGHDT and CDR2 YNNKEL (reference sequence). This CDR3 has 14 residues. Trimming shortened V by 3 bases and J by 1 base, and 8 bases separated the two germline ends.

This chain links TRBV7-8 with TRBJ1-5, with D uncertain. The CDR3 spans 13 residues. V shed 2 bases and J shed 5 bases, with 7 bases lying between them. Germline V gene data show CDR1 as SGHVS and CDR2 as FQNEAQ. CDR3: CASSLNSHQPQHF. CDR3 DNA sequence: TGTGCCAGCAGCTTAAACAGTCATCAGCCCCAGCATTTT. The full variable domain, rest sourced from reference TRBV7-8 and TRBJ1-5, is GAGVSQSPRYKVAKRGQDVALRCDPISGHVSLFWYQQALGQGPEFLTYFQNEAQLDKSGLPSDRFFAERPEGSVSTLKIQRTQQEDSAVYLCASSLNSHQPQHFGDGTRLSIL.

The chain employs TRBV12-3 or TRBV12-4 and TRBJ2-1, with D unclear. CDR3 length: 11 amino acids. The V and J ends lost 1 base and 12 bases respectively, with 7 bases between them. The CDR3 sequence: CASSLGSGQFF. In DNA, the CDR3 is TGTGCCAGCAGTTTAGGGTCCGGGCAGTTCTTC.

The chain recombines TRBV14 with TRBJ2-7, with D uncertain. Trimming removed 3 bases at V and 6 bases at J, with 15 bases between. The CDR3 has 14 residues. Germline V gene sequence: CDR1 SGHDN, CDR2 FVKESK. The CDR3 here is CASSQVEPFGEQYF. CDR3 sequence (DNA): TGTGCCAGCAGCCAGGTTGAGCCCTTCGGCGAGCAGTACTTC.

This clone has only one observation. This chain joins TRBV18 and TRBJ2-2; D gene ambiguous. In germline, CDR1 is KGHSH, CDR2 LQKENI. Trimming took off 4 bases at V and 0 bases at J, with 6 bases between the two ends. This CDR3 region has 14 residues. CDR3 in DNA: TGTGCCAGCTCACGCACTCCGAACACCGGGGAGCTGTTTTTT. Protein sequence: CASSRTPNTGELFF.

CDR3 in DNA: TGTGCCAGCAGCCAACAACCAGCGTCGATCGGGGAGCTGTTTTTT. Amino acids: CASSQQPASIGELFF. The V call is TRBV3-1 (or the pseudogene TRBV3-2), the J call TRBJ2-2; D is unclear. The CDR3 runs 15 residues. From germline, CDR1 is LGHDT and CDR2 YNNKEL (reference sequence). The germline V and J ends were trimmed by 2 bases and 7 bases, with 14 bases remaining between them.

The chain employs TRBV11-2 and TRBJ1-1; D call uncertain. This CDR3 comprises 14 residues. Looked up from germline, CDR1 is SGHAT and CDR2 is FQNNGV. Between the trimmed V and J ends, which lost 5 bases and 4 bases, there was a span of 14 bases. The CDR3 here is CASSRWGGFTEAFF. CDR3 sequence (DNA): TGTGCCAGCAGCAGATGGGGAGGGTTCACTGAAGCTTTCTTT.

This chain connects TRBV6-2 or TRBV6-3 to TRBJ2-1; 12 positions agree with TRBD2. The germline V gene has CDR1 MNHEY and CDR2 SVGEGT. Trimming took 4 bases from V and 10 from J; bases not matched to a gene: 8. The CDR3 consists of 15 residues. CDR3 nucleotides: TGTGCCAGCAGTTCGGGACTAGCGGGTCTTACGGAGCAGTTCTTC. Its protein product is CASSSGLAGLTEQFF.

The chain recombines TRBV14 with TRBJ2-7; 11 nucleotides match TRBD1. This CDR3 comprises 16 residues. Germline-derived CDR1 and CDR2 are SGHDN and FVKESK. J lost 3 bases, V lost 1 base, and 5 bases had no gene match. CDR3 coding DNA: TGTGCCAGCAGCCAAGGACCCGGGACAGGGGGCTACGAGCAGTACTTC. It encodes CASSQGPGTGGYEQYF.

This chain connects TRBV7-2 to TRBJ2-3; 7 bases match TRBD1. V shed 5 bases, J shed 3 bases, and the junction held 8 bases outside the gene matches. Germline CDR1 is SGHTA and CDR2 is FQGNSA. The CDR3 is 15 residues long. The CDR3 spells CASSHLTGTTDTQYF. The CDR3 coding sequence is TGTGCCAGCAGCCATCTGACAGGGACGACAGATACGCAGTATTTT.

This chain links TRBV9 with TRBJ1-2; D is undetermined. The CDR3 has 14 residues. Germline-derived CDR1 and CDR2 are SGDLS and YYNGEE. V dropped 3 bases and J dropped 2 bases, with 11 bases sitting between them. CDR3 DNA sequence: TGTGCCAGCAGCGGAGGAGGAGGAAACTATGGCTACACCTTC. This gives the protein CASSGGGGNYGYTF.